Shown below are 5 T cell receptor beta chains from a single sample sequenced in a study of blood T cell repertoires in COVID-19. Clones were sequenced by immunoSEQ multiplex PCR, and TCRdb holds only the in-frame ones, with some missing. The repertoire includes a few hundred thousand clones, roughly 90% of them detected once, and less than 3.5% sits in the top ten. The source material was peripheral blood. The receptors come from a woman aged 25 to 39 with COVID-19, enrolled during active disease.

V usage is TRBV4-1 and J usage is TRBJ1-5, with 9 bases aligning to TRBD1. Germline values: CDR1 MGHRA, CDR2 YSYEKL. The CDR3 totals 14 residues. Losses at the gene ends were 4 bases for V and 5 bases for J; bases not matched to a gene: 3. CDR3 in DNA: TGCGCCAGCAGCCTAGGACAGGGGTATCAGCCCCAGCATTTT. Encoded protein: CASSLGQGYQPQHF.

In DNA, the CDR3 is TGCGCCAGCAGCCAAGAAATCGACAGGGTTATTTTTGGATCACCCCTCCACTTT. As protein: CASSQEIDRVIFGSPLHF. The V call is TRBV4-1, the J call TRBJ1-6; 7 bases are shared with TRBD1. Losses at the gene ends were 0 bases for V and 10 bases for J; bases not matched to a gene: 15. The CDR3 covers 18 residues. CDR1 is MGHRA, CDR2 YSYEKL, per germline.

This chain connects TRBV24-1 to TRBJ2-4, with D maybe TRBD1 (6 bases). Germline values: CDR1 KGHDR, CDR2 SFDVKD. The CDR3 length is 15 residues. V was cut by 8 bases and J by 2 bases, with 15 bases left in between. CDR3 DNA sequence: TGTGCCACCACCACTTGGGGGCATACCAAAAACATTCAGTACTTC. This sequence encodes CATTTWGHTKNIQYF.

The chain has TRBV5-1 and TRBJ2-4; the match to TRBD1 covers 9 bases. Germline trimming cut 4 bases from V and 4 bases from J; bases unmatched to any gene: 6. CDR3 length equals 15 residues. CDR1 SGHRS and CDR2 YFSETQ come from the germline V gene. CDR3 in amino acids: CASSLPGTGKNIQYF. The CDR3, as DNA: TGCGCCAGCAGCCTCCCCGGGACAGGGAAAAACATTCAGTACTTC.

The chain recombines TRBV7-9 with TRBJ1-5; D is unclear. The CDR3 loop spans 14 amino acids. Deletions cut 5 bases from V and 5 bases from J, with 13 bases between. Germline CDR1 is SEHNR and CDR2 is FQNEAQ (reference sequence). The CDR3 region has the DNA TGTGCCAGCAGCCTCGAGGGATCCCATCAGCCCCAGCATTTT. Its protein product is CASSLEGSHQPQHF.